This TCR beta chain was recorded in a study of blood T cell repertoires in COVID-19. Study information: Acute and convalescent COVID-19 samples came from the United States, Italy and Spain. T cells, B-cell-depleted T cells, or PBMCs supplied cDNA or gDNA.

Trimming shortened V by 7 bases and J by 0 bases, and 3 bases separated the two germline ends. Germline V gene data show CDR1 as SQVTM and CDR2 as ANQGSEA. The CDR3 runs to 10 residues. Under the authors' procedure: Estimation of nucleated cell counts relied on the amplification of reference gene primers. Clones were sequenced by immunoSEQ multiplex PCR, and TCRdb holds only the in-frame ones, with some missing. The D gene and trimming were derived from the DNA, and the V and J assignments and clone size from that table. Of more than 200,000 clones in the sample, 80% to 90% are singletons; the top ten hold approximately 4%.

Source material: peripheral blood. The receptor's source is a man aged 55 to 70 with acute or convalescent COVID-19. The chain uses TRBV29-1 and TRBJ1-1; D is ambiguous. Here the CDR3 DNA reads TGCAGCGCCGTGAACACTGAAGCTTTCTTT. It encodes CSAVNTEAFF.